A selection of T cell receptor beta chains follows, all from one sample in a study of blood T cell repertoires in COVID-19. Profiled with immunoSEQ multiplex PCR; TCRdb holds only in-frame clones, not every one. The data show around 370,000 clones, 87% seen once. Source material: peripheral blood. The receptor set was obtained from a woman between 50 and 59 years old with COVID-19, enrolled during active disease. Both conserved end residues are trimmed from each CDR3.

V gene: TRBV18; CDR3 length: 13; CDR3 protein: ASSPLERTGTFQY
V gene: TRBV30; CDR3 length: 15; CDR3 protein: AWNPRQTGNSNQPQH
V gene: TRBV2; CDR3 length: 15; CDR3 protein: ASIQREGGPSYNEQF
V gene: TRBV5-4; CDR3 length: 14; CDR3 protein: ASSPGRRANTGELF
V gene: TRBV12-3/TRBV12-4; CDR3 length: 9; CDR3 protein: ASSQLYEQF
V gene: TRBV30; CDR3 length: 13; CDR3 protein: AWSSPPGIKYEQY
V gene: TRBV6-1; CDR3 length: 13; CDR3 protein: ASSEDRGTQETQY
V gene: TRBV10-1; CDR3 length: 11; CDR3 protein: ASTPQVLYEQY
V gene: TRBV5-1; CDR3 length: 13; CDR3 protein: ASSLTFSNGETQY
V gene: TRBV4-3; CDR3 length: 14; CDR3 protein: ASSPGSGEGEETQY
V gene: TRBV5-1; CDR3 length: 13; CDR3 protein: ASSLEVANTGELF
V gene: TRBV18; CDR3 length: 14; CDR3 protein: ASSRDRGNGNTEAF
V gene: TRBV7-9; CDR3 length: 12; CDR3 protein: ASSQTGGITEAF
V gene: TRBV5-5; CDR3 length: 12; CDR3 protein: ASSLVGVGTEAF
V gene: TRBV6-5; CDR3 length: 14; CDR3 protein: ASSYSSGQNKNIQY
V gene: TRBV19; CDR3 length: 12; CDR3 protein: ASRIEGARQPQH
V gene: TRBV10-3; CDR3 length: 12; CDR3 protein: AISDRDTNTEAF
V gene: TRBV7-2; CDR3 length: 14; CDR3 protein: ASSSDWGLSTDTQY
V gene: TRBV7-8; CDR3 length: 11; CDR3 protein: ASSRNRDYEQY
V gene: TRBV4-1; CDR3 length: 15; CDR3 protein: ASSQGDWSGFKNEQF
V gene: TRBV6-5; CDR3 length: 12; CDR3 protein: ASPGLAGPYEQY
V gene: TRBV2; CDR3 length: 13; CDR3 protein: ASSSRTVNTGELF